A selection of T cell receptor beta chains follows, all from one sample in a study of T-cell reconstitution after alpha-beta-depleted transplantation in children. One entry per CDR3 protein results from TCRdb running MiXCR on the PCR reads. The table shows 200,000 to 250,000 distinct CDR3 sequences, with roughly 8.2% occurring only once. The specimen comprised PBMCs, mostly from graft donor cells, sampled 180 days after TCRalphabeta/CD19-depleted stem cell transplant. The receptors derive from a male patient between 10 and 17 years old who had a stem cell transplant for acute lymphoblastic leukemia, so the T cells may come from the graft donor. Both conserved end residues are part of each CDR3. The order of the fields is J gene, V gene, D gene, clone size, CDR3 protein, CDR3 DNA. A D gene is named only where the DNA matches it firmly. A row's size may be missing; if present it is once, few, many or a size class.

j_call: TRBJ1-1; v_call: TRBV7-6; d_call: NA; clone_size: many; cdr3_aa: CASSLSSTTVTEAFF; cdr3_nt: TGTGCCAGCAGCTTATCGAGTACTACCGTAACTGAAGCTTTCTTT
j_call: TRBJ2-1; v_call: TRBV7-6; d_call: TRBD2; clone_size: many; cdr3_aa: CASSPLLAGNSYNEQFF; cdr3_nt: TGTGCCAGCAGCCCCCTTTTAGCGGGAAACTCCTACAATGAGCAGTTCTTC
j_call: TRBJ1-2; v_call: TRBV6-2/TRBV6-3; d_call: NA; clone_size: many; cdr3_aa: CASSYVARGYTF; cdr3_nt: TGTGCCAGCAGTTATGTGGCGCGCGGCTACACCTTC
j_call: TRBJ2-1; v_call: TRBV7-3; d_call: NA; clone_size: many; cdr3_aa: CASSLHPSSYNEQFF; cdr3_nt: TGTGCCAGCAGCTTACACCCTAGCTCCTACAATGAGCAGTTCTTC
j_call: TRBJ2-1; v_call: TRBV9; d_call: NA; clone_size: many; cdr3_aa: CASSVRGDEQFF; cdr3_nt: TGTGCCAGCAGCGTAAGAGGGGACGAGCAGTTCTTC
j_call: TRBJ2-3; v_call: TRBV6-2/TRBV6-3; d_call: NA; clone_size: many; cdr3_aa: CASRRTGADTQYF; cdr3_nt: TGTGCCAGCAGGAGGACGGGGGCAGATACGCAGTATTTT
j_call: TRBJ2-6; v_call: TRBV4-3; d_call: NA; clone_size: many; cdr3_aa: CASSQLQGAGANVLTF; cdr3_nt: TGCGCCAGCAGCCAATTACAGGGCGCCGGGGCCAACGTCCTGACTTTC
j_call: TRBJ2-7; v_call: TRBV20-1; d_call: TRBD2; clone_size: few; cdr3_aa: CSASGLAGVSYEQYF; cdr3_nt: TGCAGTGCCAGTGGACTAGCGGGGGTCTCCTACGAGCAGTACTTC
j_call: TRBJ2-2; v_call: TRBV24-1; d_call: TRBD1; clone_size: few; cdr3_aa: CATSDPDRGRTGELFF; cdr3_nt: TGTGCCACCAGTGATCCTGACAGGGGAAGGACCGGGGAGCTGTTTTTT
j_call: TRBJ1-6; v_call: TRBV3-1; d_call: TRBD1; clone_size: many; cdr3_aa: CAPNRGDSPLHF; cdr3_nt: TGTGCCCCCAACAGGGGTGATTCACCCCTCCACTTT
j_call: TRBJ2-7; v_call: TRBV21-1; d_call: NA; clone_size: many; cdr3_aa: CASSTDPTGSYEQYF; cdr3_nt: TGTGCCAGCAGCACCGACCCAACTGGCTCCTACGAGCAGTACTTC
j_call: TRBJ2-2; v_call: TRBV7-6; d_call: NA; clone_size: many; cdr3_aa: CASSPVVRSAGGELFF; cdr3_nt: TGTGCCAGCAGCCCAGTCGTCCGCTCTGCGGGCGGGGAGCTGTTTTTT
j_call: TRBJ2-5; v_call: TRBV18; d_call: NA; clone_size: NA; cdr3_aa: CASSKDRNGQETQYF; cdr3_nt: TGTGCCAGCTCAAAGGACAGAAACGGCCAAGAGACCCAGTACTTC
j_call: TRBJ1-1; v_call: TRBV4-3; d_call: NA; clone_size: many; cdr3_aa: CASSQDLGNMNTEAFF; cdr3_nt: TGCGCCAGCAGCCAAGATTTGGGCAACATGAACACTGAAGCTTTCTTT
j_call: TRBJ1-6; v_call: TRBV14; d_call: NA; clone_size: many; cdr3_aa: CASSQDPAGSYNSPLHF; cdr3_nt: TGTGCCAGCAGCCAAGATCCTGCAGGATCCTATAATTCACCCCTCCACTTT
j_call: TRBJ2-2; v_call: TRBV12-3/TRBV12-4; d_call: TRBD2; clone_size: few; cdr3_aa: CASSFWGGGANTGELFF; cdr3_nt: TGTGCCAGCAGTTTCTGGGGCGGGGGGGCGAACACCGGGGAGCTGTTTTTT
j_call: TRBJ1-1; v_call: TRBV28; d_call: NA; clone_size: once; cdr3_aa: CASSGRRNTEAFF; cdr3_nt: TGTGCCAGCAGTGGACGGAGGAACACTGAAGCTTTCTTT
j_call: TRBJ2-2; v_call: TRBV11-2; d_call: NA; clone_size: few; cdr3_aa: CASSLSVWLGTGELFF; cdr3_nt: TGTGCCAGCAGCTTATCGGTCTGGTTAGGCACCGGGGAGCTGTTTTTT
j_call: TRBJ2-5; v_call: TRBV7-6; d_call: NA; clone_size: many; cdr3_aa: CASSFRQETQYF; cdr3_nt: TGTGCCAGCAGCTTTCGACAAGAGACCCAGTACTTC
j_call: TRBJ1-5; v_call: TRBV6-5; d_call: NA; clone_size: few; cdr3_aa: CASSYMGDQPQHF; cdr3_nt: TGTGCCAGCAGTTACATGGGGGATCAGCCCCAGCATTTT